A single T cell receptor beta chain is shown here with its context. This clonotype was detected many times. It lacks a known antigen. It has no much larger one-base neighbor in the sample; base qualities were not kept. The cysteine opens and the phenylalanine closes a CDR3 of 14 amino acids. Here the CDR3 DNA is all that survives: 42 bases in frame from base 1. V loses 1 base at its end and J loses 8 bases; junction bases beyond the gene matches: 7. CDR1 MGHDK and CDR2 SYGVNS are derived from the germline V gene. The data are from a study of T cells in Graves' hyperthyroidism and ophthalmopathy (dated by TCRdb to about 2019). Regarding the complete study: Peripheral blood samples were taken at initial diagnosis, before any treatment was given. Prospective prediction of ophthalmopathy was tested in an independent validation cohort of about 19 hyperthyroidism patients and some 17 patients who later progressed to ophthalmopathy. The paper describes TCR Vbeta CDR3 sequencing of roughly 130 peripheral blood samples, made up of some 42 ophthalmopathy patients, some 80 hyperthyroidism patients and around 17 progressor patients. The 100 discovery patients were randomly split 7:3 into training and test sets. A discovery cohort of about 96 patients, fewer than 50 with Graves' ophthalmopathy and approximately 60 with stable Graves' hyperthyroidism, was used to find distinguishing TCR V-J signatures. Once sampling was done, hyperthyroidism patients were given methimazole at a starting dose of 30 mg daily, whereas ophthalmopathy patients were given high-dose intravenous methylprednisolone. The study also compared thyroid tissue and blood T-cell repertoires from roughly 6 Graves' hyperthyroidism patients. Study-level results and caveats: No statistical method was used to fix the sample size in advance, and group allocation was not hidden from the investigators. Most expanded thyroid clonotypes (frequency above 0.001) were also found in blood, which suggests that blood repertoires may mirror thyroid immune responses. During validation, the model predicted progression to ophthalmopathy a median of approximately 6 months ahead of onset, with around 71% sensitivity and about 72% specificity. A 13 V-J signature model separated ophthalmopathy from stable hyperthyroidism, with approximately 87% sensitivity and about 81% specificity in cross-validation and 80%/75% in testing.

The TCR beta CDR3 regions were amplified from the RNA transcripts. For the first round of RT-PCR on the TCR CDR3, the HTBI primer set was used together with the Qiagen OneStep RT-PCR kit. The libraries were constructed in a second round of multiplex PCR and then size-selected and purified. Sequencing of the libraries was done on an Illumina HiSeq2000 using paired-end 100 bp reads. For the original study's pipeline: Raw data were processed with SOAPnuke, discarding reads with adapters, uncalled bases, mean Phred below 15, or no exact constant-primer or identifier match. COPE v1.2.5 was used to merge the high-quality paired reads, and each unique nucleotide sequence was defined as a clonotype. MiTCR v1.1 was used to align clonotypes to the IMGT TRBV, TRBD and TRBJ reference segments. The analysis was restricted to V-J combinations with a frequency above 0.0001, which together covered 99% to 99.2% of the repertoires. A TCS score was defined as the ratio between F50 (clonal expansion) and ExV (chaos), using BLOSUM62-based TCRdist between CDR3 peptides within each V-J. Welch's t-statistics and random forest reduced fewer than 600 V-J features to 13, which were used in a naive Bayes classifier (R e1071). In-frame beta chains were kept once TCRdb had trimmed the public reads at Q25 with fastp and called clones with MiXCR. One record per CDR3 amino acid sequence lists the most common genes and DNA. The V and J calls come from TCRdb's annotation, not from the publication. The sample records approximately 640,000 distinct CDR3 sequences, approximately 15% of which are singletons. Of the sample, roughly a sixth falls within the top ten clones.

Stable Graves' hyperthyroidism was defined as the absence of progression to ophthalmopathy over 18 months of follow-up. Hyperthyroidism patients were newly diagnosed, with disease duration under 2 months, and aged 18 to 65 years. Exclusion was applied to patients with uncontrolled infections, other autoimmune diseases, pregnancy or lactation. Clinical symptoms, serum thyroxine and TRAb, thyroid ultrasound, and orbital computed tomography formed the basis for the diagnoses. PBMCs were isolated from 10 ml of fresh peripheral blood by Ficoll-Paque density gradient centrifugation. Trizol reagent was used to extract total RNA, and RNA quality was then checked on an Agilent 2100 Bioanalyzer.

The source of this sequence is a man between 50 and 59 years old with Graves' hyperthyroidism. Specimen: blood. This receptor chain uses TRBV25-1 and TRBJ1-2, and 7 junction bases match TRBD1. The DNA sequence is given as TGTGCCAGCAGTGAATGGGCAGGGGGAAGAGGCTACACCTTC. It codes for CASSEWAGGRGYTF.